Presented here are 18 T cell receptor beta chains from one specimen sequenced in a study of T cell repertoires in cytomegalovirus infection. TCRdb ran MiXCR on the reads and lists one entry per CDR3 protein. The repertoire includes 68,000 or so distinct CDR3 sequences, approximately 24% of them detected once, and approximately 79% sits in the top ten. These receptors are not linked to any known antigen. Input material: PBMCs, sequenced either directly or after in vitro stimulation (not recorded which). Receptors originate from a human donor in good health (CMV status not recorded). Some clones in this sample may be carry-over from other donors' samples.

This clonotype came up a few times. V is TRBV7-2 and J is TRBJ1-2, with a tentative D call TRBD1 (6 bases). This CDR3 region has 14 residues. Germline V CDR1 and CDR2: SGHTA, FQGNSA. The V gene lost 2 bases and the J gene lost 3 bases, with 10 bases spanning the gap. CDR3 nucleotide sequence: TGTGCCAGCAGCTTAAGTCCAGGGGACTATGGCTACACCTTC. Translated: CASSLSPGDYGYTF.

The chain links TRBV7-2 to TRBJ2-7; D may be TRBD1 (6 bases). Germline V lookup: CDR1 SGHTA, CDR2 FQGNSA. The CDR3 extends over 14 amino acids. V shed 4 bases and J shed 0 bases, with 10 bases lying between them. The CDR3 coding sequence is TGTGCCAGCAGCTCCATAGGGGGCTCCTACGAGCAGTACTTC. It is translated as CASSSIGGSYEQYF.

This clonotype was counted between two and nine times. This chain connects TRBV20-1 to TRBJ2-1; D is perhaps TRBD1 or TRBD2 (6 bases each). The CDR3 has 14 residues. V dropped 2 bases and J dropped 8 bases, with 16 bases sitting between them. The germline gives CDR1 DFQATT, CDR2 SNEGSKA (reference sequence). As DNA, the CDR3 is TGCAGTGCTAGAAATGAGGGGGGCGCCCATGAGCAGTTCTTC. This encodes CSARNEGGAHEQFF.

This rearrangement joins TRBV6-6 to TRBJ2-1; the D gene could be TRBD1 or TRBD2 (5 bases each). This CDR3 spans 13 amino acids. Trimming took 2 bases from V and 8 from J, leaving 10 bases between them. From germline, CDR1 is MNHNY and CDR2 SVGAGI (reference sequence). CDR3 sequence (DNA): TGTGCCAGCAGTTACATCAGGGACCATGAGCAGTTCTTC. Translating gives CASSYIRDHEQFF.

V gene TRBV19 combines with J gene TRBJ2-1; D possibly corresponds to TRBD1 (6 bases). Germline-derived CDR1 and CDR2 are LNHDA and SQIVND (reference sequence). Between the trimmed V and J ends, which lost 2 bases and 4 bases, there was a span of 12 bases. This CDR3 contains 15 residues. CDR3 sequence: CASSIRAGTYNEQFF. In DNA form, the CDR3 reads TGTGCCAGTAGTATACGGGCAGGGACATACAATGAGCAGTTCTTC.

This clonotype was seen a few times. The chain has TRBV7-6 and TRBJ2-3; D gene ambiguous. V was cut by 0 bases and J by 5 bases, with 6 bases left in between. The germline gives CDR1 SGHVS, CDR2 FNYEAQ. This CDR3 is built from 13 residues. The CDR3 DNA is TGTGCCAGCAGCTTAGCCATTGGAGATACGCAGTATTTT. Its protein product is CASSLAIGDTQYF.

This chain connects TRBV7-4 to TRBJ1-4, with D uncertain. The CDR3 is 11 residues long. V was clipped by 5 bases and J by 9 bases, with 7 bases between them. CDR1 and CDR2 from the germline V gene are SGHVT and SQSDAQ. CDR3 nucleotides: TGTGCCAGCAGCCCCGGGAAAAAACTGTTTTTT. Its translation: CASSPGKKLFF.

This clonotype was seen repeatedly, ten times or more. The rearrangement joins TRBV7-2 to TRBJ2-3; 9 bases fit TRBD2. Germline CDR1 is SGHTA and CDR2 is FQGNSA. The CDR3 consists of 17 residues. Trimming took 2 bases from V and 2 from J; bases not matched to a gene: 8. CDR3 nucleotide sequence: TGTGCCAGCAGCTTAACCCCTAGCGGGATCACCACAGATACGCAGTATTTT. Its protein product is CASSLTPSGITTDTQYF.

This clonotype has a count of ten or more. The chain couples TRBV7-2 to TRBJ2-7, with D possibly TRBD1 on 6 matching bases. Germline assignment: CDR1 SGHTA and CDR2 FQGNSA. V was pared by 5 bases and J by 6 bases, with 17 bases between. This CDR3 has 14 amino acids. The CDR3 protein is CASSREQGSREQYF. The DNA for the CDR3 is TGTGCCAGCAGCAGAGAACAGGGTTCACGCGAGCAGTACTTC.

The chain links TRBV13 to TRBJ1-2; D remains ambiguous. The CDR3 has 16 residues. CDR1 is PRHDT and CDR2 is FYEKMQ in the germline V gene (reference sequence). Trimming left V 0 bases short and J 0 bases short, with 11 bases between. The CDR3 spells CASSLGRDGANYGYTF. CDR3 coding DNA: TGTGCCAGCAGCTTAGGCCGCGACGGAGCTAACTATGGCTACACCTTC.

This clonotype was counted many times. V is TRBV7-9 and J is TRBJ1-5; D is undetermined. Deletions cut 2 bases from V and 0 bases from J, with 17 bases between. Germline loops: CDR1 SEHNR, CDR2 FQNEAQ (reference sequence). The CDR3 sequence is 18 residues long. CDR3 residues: CASSLSSNSGSSNQPQHF. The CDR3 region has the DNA TGTGCCAGCAGCTTATCGTCGAATTCCGGGAGTAGCAATCAGCCCCAGCATTTT.

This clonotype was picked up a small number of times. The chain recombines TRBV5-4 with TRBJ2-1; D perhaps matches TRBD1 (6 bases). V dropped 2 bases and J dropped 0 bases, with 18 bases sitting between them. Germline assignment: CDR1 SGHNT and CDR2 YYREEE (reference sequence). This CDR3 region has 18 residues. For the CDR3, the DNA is TGTGCCAGCAGCTTCATCGGAAGAACAGGGTCCTCCTACAATGAGCAGTTCTTC. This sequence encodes CASSFIGRTGSSYNEQFF.

CDR3 region: CASSWPQEDTQYF. The DNA for the CDR3 is TGTGCCAGCAGCTGGCCCCAGGAGGATACGCAGTATTTT. The V and J genes are TRBV7-4 and TRBJ2-3; no reliable D call. V was pared by 4 bases and J by 6 bases, with 11 bases between. The CDR3 length is 13 residues. Germline V lookup: CDR1 SGHVT, CDR2 SQSDAQ.

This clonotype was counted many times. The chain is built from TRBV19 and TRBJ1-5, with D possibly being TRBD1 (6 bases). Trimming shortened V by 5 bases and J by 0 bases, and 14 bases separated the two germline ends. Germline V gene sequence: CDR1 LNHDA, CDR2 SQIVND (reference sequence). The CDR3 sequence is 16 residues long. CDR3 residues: CASSFTDRSSNQPQHF. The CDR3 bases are TGTGCCAGTAGTTTCACGGACAGAAGTAGCAATCAGCCCCAGCATTTT.

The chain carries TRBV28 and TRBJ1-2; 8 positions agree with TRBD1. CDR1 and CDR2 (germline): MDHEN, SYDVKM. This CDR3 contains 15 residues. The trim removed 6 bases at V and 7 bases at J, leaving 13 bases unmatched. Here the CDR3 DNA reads TGTGCCAGCAGGCTCGACCCGGGACAGGAACTTGGCTACACCTTC. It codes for CASRLDPGQELGYTF.

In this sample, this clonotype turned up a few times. CDR3 in DNA: TGTGCCAGCAGAACCGGGACTAGCGGGAGCACAGATACGCAGTATTTT. This sequence encodes CASRTGTSGSTDTQYF. This chain uses TRBV2 with TRBJ2-3; the match to TRBD2 covers 12 bases. Looked up from germline, CDR1 is SNHLY and CDR2 is FYNNEI. CDR3 length: 16 amino acids. Trimming removed 6 bases from V and 0 bases from J; junction bases left unmatched: 4.

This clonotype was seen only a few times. The CDR3 DNA reads TGTGCCAGCAGTTTTGGGGGGACCCCCGCAACTAACTATGGCTACACCTTC. Its translation is CASSFGGTPATNYGYTF. The rearrangement uses TRBV28 and TRBJ1-2; perhaps TRBD1 as D (5 bases). V shed 3 bases and J shed 0 bases, with 17 bases lying between them. This CDR3 region has 17 residues. Germline assignment: CDR1 MDHEN and CDR2 SYDVKM.

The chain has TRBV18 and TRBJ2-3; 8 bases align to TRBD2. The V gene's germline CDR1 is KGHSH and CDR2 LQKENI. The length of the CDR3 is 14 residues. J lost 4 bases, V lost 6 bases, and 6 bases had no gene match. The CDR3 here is CASSPVGGADTQYF. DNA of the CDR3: TGTGCCAGCTCCCCCGTCGGGGGGGCAGATACGCAGTATTTT.